These 17 T cell receptor beta chains share one sample of origin, sequenced in a study of shared clonotypes between healthy human individuals. Assay used: immunoSEQ multiplex PCR; TCRdb lists only in-frame clones, some missing. The sample consists of about 680,000 clones, roughly nine tenths of them appearing once. The naive CD8 population came from CD45RO-negative cells selected for CCR7, without terminally differentiated effector memory CD45RA+ cells. The sample consisted of naive CD8+ T cells sorted from blood. These receptor sequences come from a man aged 30-40 years in good health.

The chain is built from TRBV27 and TRBJ2-1; 11 nucleotides agree with TRBD2. CDR3 size: 16 residues. V dropped 5 bases and J dropped 7; count of bases not matched to a gene: 10. The germline V gene has CDR1 MNHEY and CDR2 SMNVEV (reference sequence). CDR3 protein: CASSRELAGVRNEQFF. CDR3 coding DNA: TGTGCCAGCAGTAGAGAACTAGCGGGAGTAAGAAATGAGCAGTTCTTC.

The chain has TRBV6-1 and TRBJ2-5; D is ambiguous. V lost 2 bases and J 1 base, leaving 11 bases between the germline ends. The CDR3 loop spans 15 amino acids. Germline V gene sequence: CDR1 MNHNS, CDR2 SASEGT. CDR3 loop: CASSELDIPQETQYF. The CDR3 nucleotides read TGTGCCAGCAGTGAACTTGACATTCCCCAAGAGACCCAGTACTTC.

The rearrangement uses TRBV5-4 and TRBJ2-1, with D perhaps being TRBD1 or TRBD2 (5 bases each). Germline loops: CDR1 SGHNT, CDR2 YYREEE (reference sequence). The CDR3 sequence is 14 residues long. V lost 4 bases and J 3 bases, leaving 11 bases between the germline ends. CDR3 sequence: CASSEGTDYNEQFF. The CDR3, as DNA: TGTGCCAGCAGCGAAGGGACGGACTACAATGAGCAGTTCTTC.

The rearrangement uses TRBV29-1 and TRBJ2-7; D not resolved. This CDR3 comprises 13 residues. The germline V gene encodes CDR1 SQVTM and CDR2 ANQGSEA. Trimming removed 5 bases at V and 4 bases at J, with 15 bases between. CDR3 sequence: CSVIPRLSYEQYF. The DNA of the CDR3 is TGCAGCGTTATACCCAGGTTATCTTACGAGCAGTACTTC.

The chain combines TRBV13 with TRBJ2-1, with D perhaps being TRBD1 or TRBD2 (6 bases each). The CDR3 has 14 residues. The germline gives CDR1 PRHDT, CDR2 FYEKMQ (reference sequence). Trimming stripped 5 bases from V and 4 bases from J, with 12 bases between. The CDR3 is CASSERGGYNEQFF. The DNA for the CDR3 is TGTGCCAGCAGCGAAAGAGGGGGGTACAATGAGCAGTTCTTC.

The rearrangement uses TRBV7-8 and TRBJ2-1; 7 bases match TRBD2. CDR1 and CDR2 (germline): SGHVS, FQNEAQ. CDR3 size: 16 residues. J gave up 0 bases and V 5 bases, and 7 bases lay outside the gene matches. CDR3: CASSPRGGSSYNEQFF. CDR3 in DNA: TGTGCCAGCAGCCCCCGTGGCGGGAGCTCCTACAATGAGCAGTTCTTC.

The genes are TRBV2 and TRBJ2-2, with TRBD2 matching 11 bases. The length of the CDR3 is 15 residues. The V gene end was trimmed by 7 bases and the J gene end by 7 bases; junction bases not matched to a gene: 8. Germline assignment: CDR1 SNHLY and CDR2 FYNNEI. CDR3 DNA sequence: TGTGCCAGCAAACCGGGACTAGCGGACGGCGGGGAGCTGTTTTTT. Translating it yields CASKPGLADGGELFF.

The chain carries TRBV27 and TRBJ1-4; D might be TRBD1 (5 bases). Germline loops: CDR1 MNHEY, CDR2 SMNVEV (reference sequence). Trimming cost V 4 bases and J 10 bases, with 13 bases left between them. CDR3 length equals 13 residues. CDR3 amino acids: CASSSRGGLKLFF. For the CDR3, the DNA is TGTGCCAGCAGTTCACGCGGGGGTTTAAAACTGTTTTTT.

This rearrangement joins TRBV14 to TRBJ1-1; the D is unclear. CDR3 length: 13 residues. The germline V gene has CDR1 SGHDN and CDR2 FVKESK. Trimming shortened V by 3 bases and J by 10 bases, and 15 bases separated the two germline ends. CDR3: CASSQFRSSGAFF. In DNA, the CDR3 is TGTGCCAGCAGCCAGTTTCGGTCGTCGGGAGCTTTCTTT.

CDR3 DNA: TGCAGCGTTGAAGACCGACTAGCGGGCCCTCAAGAGACCCAGTACTTC. It specifies CSVEDRLAGPQETQYF. The V call is TRBV29-1, the J call TRBJ2-5, with TRBD2 identical over 10 bases. Per germline, CDR1 SQVTM and CDR2 ANQGSEA. The CDR3 runs to 16 residues. V was clipped by 0 bases and J by 2 bases; unmatched bases: 6.

A few counts support this clone. The V gene is TRBV7-9, the J gene TRBJ2-7; D not resolved. Germline V gives CDR1 SEHNR, CDR2 FQNEAQ (reference sequence). The length of the CDR3 is 11 residues. V lost 1 base, J lost 9 bases, and 7 bases lay in between. CDR3 sequence reads: CASSLGKGQYF. Here the CDR3 DNA reads TGTGCCAGCAGCTTAGGCAAAGGGCAGTACTTC.

This rearrangement joins TRBV7-8 to TRBJ2-3, with a possible D match to TRBD1 (5 bases). The CDR3 loop spans 16 amino acids. Germline-derived CDR1 and CDR2 are SGHVS and FQNEAQ. With 3 bases removed from V and 0 bases from J, the gap between germline ends came to 13 bases. The CDR3 DNA reads as TGTGCCAGCAGCTTTCGGGTAACAGGTAGCACAGATACGCAGTATTTT. Translation: CASSFRVTGSTDTQYF.

The chain uses TRBV14 and TRBJ2-7, with D tentatively TRBD1 (7 bases). The CDR3 length is 16 residues. Germline assignment: CDR1 SGHDN and CDR2 FVKESK. The V end lost 1 base, the J end lost 0 bases, and 13 bases lay between the germline ends. CDR3 protein: CASSQGAGGFSYEQYF. CDR3 nucleotides: TGTGCCAGCAGCCAAGGTGCAGGGGGGTTCTCCTACGAGCAGTACTTC.

This clone showed up just once. The V and J genes are TRBV29-1 and TRBJ1-1, with D possibly TRBD1 on 5 matching bases. This CDR3 region has 14 residues. Germline lookup yields CDR1 SQVTM and CDR2 ANQGSEA. V lost 7 bases and J lost 1, with 16 bases in between. CDR3 nucleotide sequence: TGCAGCGCCCTGACAGAATGGGGGAACACTGAAGCTTTCTTT. It encodes CSALTEWGNTEAFF.

The chain couples TRBV27 to TRBJ1-5; TRBD1 is a possible D gene (5 bases). The V end was cut by 4 bases, the J end by 7 bases, with 14 bases between. The germline V gene has CDR1 MNHEY and CDR2 SMNVEV (reference sequence). The CDR3 is made up of 14 amino acids. CDR3 in DNA: TGTGCCAGCAGTTCCCAGGGATCTTCCCAGCCCCAGCATTTT. It encodes CASSSQGSSQPQHF.

J is TRBJ2-1 and V is TRBV6-4, with D possibly called TRBD1 or TRBD2 (5 bases each). The CDR3 is 14 amino acids. Trimming took 3 bases from V and 0 from J, leaving 6 bases between them. Germline-derived CDR1 and CDR2 are MRHNA and SNTAGT. In DNA, the CDR3 is TGTGCCAGCAGTGAGGGGGTCTCCTACAATGAGCAGTTCTTC. Translation gives CASSEGVSYNEQFF.

This rearrangement joins TRBV9 to TRBJ2-3, with 7 bases that match TRBD2. Germline V gene sequence: CDR1 SGDLS, CDR2 YYNGEE. V was pared by 0 bases and J by 1 base, with 8 bases of the junction left unmatched. This CDR3 is 17 amino acids long. The CDR3 DNA follows: TGTGCCAGCAGCGTAGGGAGATGGGGGGGTGGCACAGATACGCAGTATTTT. This sequence encodes CASSVGRWGGGTDTQYF. Drawing the rest from reference TRBV9 and TRBJ2-3, the complete variable domain is DSGVTQTPKHLITATGQRVTLRCSPRSGDLSVYWYQQSLDQGLQFLIQYYNGEERAKGNILERFSAQQFPDLHSELNLSSLELGDSALYFCASSVGRWGGGTDTQYFGPGTRLTVL.